Listed below are T cell receptor beta chains from one sample, sequenced in a study of T-cell memory formation after mild COVID-19. TCRdb reprocessed the 5' RACE reads with MiXCR, giving one entry per CDR3 protein. The table lists some 86,000 distinct CDR3 sequences, roughly 25% of them singletons. Sequencing used PBMCs or a T cell subset sorted from them (not recorded which). The origin of the receptors is a man between 18 and 35 years old who had mild COVID-19 (a few samples of this study predate the infection). Cell type and time point are not known. Both conserved end residues are part of each CDR3. A D gene is named only where the DNA matches it firmly. Clone size is given for some rows only: seen once, a few or many times, or a class if the clone is expanded.

J gene,D gene,clone size,V gene,CDR3 protein,CDR3 DNA
TRBJ2-3,TRBD2,NA,TRBV7-2,CASSLLAGGADTQYF,TGTGCCAGCAGCTTACTAGCGGGGGGAGCAGATACGCAGTATTTT
TRBJ1-1,NA,NA,TRBV7-2,CASRGGYTEAFF,TGTGCCAGCAGGGGGGGGTACACTGAAGCTTTCTTT
TRBJ2-5,NA,few,TRBV27,CASSALDQETQYF,TGTGCCAGCAGCGCCCTGGATCAAGAGACCCAGTACTTC
TRBJ2-7,NA,few,TRBV15,CATSREGPEQYF,TGTGCCACCAGCAGAGAAGGTCCCGAGCAGTACTTC
TRBJ2-1,NA,NA,TRBV7-8,CASSLGWGTGPSGEQFF,TGTGCCAGCAGCTTAGGGTGGGGAACGGGGCCCTCCGGTGAGCAGTTCTTC
TRBJ2-5,NA,NA,TRBV6-2/TRBV6-3,CASTPEGAQETQYF,TGTGCCAGCACTCCCGAGGGTGCCCAAGAGACCCAGTACTTC
TRBJ1-5,NA,NA,TRBV20-1,CSASTGQPQHF,TGCAGTGCTAGCACCGGGCAGCCCCAGCATTTT
TRBJ2-1,TRBD2,few,TRBV7-9,CASSYSGVYNEQFF,TGTGCCAGCAGCTATAGCGGGGTCTACAATGAGCAGTTCTTC
TRBJ1-2,NA,few,TRBV9,CASSVAAPTGGIGGYTF,TGTGCCAGCAGCGTAGCCGCCCCGACAGGCGGTATCGGGGGCTACACCTTC
TRBJ2-5,TRBD2,few,TRBV4-1,CASSQEGTSGGETQYF,TGCGCCAGCAGCCAAGAAGGGACTAGCGGGGGTGAGACCCAGTACTTC
TRBJ2-3,TRBD2,NA,TRBV7-9,CASNPLVAGNTDTQYF,TGTGCCAGCAACCCCCTAGTAGCGGGGAACACAGATACGCAGTATTTT
TRBJ2-6,NA,NA,TRBV27,CASSPLVGANVLTF,TGTGCCAGCAGCCCGCTCGTGGGGGCCAACGTCCTGACTTTC
TRBJ2-3,NA,NA,TRBV15,CATSPDRSTDTQYF,TGTGCCACCAGCCCAGATAGAAGCACAGATACGCAGTATTTT
TRBJ2-7,NA,few,TRBV7-2,CASSLSAYEQYF,TGTGCCAGCAGCTTAAGTGCCTACGAGCAGTACTTC
TRBJ2-7,NA,NA,TRBV5-1,CASSLGAGVHEQYF,TGCGCCAGCAGCTTAGGAGCAGGGGTCCACGAGCAGTACTTC
TRBJ2-2,NA,few,TRBV5-1,CASSYLMNTGELFF,TGCGCCAGCAGCTACCTAATGAACACCGGGGAGCTGTTTTTT
TRBJ2-1,TRBD2,few,TRBV7-8,CASSLALASGKNEQFF,TGTGCCAGCAGCTTAGCGCTGGCTAGCGGGAAGAATGAGCAGTTCTTC
TRBJ1-2,TRBD1,NA,TRBV27,CARSLTGGAYGYTF,TGTGCCAGAAGTCTTACAGGGGGCGCCTATGGCTACACCTTC
TRBJ2-3,NA,NA,TRBV29-1,CSAGSARTDTQYF,TGCAGCGCAGGGTCGGCACGCACAGATACGCAGTATTTT
TRBJ1-3,TRBD1,NA,TRBV4-3,CASSQTYDRELRNTIYF,TGCGCCAGCAGCCAAACGTACGACAGGGAACTAAGAAACACCATATATTTT
TRBJ2-5,TRBD2,NA,TRBV29-1,CSVGPSGEQETQYF,TGCAGCGTTGGTCCTAGCGGGGAACAAGAGACCCAGTACTTC
TRBJ2-1,TRBD1,NA,TRBV9,CASTEWDRPYNEQFF,TGTGCCAGCACGGAGTGGGACAGGCCATACAATGAGCAGTTCTTC
TRBJ1-6,NA,NA,TRBV6-5,CASSLRQGGSPLHF,TGTGCCAGCAGTCTGCGGCAAGGCGGATCACCCCTCCACTTT
TRBJ1-1,NA,many,TRBV3-1,CASSYGTEAFF,TGTGCCAGCAGCTACGGCACTGAAGCTTTCTTT
TRBJ2-1,NA,NA,TRBV9,CASSVGRGGPHNEQFF,TGTGCCAGCAGCGTAGGGAGGGGGGGGCCACACAATGAGCAGTTCTTC
TRBJ1-1,NA,NA,TRBV7-9,CASSSDIRSFF,TGTGCCAGCAGCTCGGACATACGATCTTTCTTT
TRBJ1-6,TRBD1,NA,TRBV5-1,CASSWDRSSSYNSPLHF,TGCGCCAGCAGCTGGGACAGATCGAGCTCCTATAATTCACCCCTCCACTTT
TRBJ2-3,TRBD1,NA,TRBV7-2,CASRGDRTQYF,TGTGCCAGCAGGGGGGACAGGACGCAGTATTTT